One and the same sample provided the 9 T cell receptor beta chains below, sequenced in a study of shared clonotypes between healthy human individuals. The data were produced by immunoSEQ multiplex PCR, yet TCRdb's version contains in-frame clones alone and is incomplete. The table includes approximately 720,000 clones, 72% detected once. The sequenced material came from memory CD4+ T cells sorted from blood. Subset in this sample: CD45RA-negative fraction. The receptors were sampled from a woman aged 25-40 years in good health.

CDR3 protein: CASSWGTSGPPRGETQYF. The DNA of the CDR3 is TGTGCCAGCAGCTGGGGGACTAGCGGGCCCCCGCGGGGAGAGACCCAGTACTTC. The rearrangement uses TRBV7-2 and TRBJ2-5; 12 nucleotides agree with TRBD2. CDR3 length equals 18 residues. Germline lookup yields CDR1 SGHTA and CDR2 FQGNSA. Trimming removed 4 bases from V and 4 bases from J; junction bases left unmatched: 13.

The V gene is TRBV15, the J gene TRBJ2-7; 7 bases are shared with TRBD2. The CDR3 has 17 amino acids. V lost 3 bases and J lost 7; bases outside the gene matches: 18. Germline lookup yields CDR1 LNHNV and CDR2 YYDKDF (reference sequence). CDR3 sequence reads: CATSSLPRASGDREQYF. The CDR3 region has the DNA TGTGCCACCAGCAGCCTCCCTCGGGCTAGCGGAGATAGGGAGCAGTACTTC.

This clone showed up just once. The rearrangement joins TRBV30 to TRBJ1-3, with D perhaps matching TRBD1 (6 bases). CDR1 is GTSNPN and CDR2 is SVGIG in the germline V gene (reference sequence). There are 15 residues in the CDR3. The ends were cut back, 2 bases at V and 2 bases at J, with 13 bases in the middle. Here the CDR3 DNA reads TGTGCCTGGAGTACCAGCGGGACACCTGGAAACACCATATATTTT. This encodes CAWSTSGTPGNTIYF.

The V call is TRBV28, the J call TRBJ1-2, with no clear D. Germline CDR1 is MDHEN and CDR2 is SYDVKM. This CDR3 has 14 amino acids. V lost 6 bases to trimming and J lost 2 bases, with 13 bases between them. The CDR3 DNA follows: TGTGCCAGCAGCCTCTTTGGTTCGAACTATGGCTACACCTTC. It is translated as CASSLFGSNYGYTF.

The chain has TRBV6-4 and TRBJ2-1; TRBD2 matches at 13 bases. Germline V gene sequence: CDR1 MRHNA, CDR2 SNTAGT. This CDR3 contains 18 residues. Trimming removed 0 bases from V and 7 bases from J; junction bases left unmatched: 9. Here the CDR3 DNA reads TGTGCCAGCAGTGACTCGAAGACTAGCGGGAGGCCGCGGAATGAGCAGTTCTTC. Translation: CASSDSKTSGRPRNEQFF.

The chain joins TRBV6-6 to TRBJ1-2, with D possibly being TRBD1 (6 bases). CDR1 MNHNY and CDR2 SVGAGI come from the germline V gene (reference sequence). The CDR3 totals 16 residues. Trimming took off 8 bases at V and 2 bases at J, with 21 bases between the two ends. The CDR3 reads CASFAQGRGLNYGYTF. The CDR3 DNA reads TGTGCCAGCTTCGCCCAGGGGAGGGGACTGAACTATGGCTACACCTTC.

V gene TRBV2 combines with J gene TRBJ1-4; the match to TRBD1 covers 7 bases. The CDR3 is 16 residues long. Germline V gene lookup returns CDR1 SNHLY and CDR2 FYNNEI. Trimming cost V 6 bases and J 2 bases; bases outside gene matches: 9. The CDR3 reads CASSGQVIGTNEKLFF. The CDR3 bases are TGTGCCAGCAGCGGACAGGTGATAGGCACTAATGAAAAACTGTTTTTT.

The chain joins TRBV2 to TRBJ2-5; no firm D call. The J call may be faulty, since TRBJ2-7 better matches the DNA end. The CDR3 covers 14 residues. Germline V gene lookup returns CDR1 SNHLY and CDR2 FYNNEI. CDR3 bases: TGTGCCAGCAGTAGCCGGGTCCCCCTCGTCGAGCAGTACTTC. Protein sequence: CASSSRVPLVEQYF.

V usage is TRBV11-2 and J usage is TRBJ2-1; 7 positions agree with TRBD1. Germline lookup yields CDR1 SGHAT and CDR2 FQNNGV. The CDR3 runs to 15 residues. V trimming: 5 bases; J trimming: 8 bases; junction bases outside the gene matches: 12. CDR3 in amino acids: CASSRTGGSSHEQFF. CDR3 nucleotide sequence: TGTGCCAGCAGCCGGACAGGTGGATCGTCCCATGAGCAGTTCTTC.